This T cell receptor (beta chain) was documented in a study of T cell repertoires in cytomegalovirus infection. Overall study context: Public TCR beta signatures marked donors with CMV infection and the matching HLA. General study results and limits: HLA-C-restricted CMV clonotypes gave the most frequent clonotype in two of eight donors.

TCRdb redid the calling of the reads with MiXCR, one entry per CDR3 protein. The repertoire holds about 260,000 distinct CDR3 sequences, with approximately 15% as singletons. The length of the CDR3 is 15 residues. Germline values: CDR1 SGHTA, CDR2 FQGNSA. Trimming took 6 bases from V and 2 from J; bases not matched to a gene: 5. Remarks on this clonotype: The antigen remains undetermined.

The clonotype comes from a human donor in good health (CMV status not recorded). Some clones in this sample may be carry-over from other donors' samples. Sequencing was performed on PBMCs. This chain links TRBV7-2 with TRBJ2-7, with 12 bases lining up with TRBD2. The CDR3 DNA is TGTGCCAGCAGGGGACTAGCGGGTCGTCCCTACGAGCAGTACTTC. Translated: CASRGLAGRPYEQYF.